The text below deals with one T cell receptor beta chain. Its specificity is not known. This sample stems from a study of cytomegalovirus exposure and HLA in healthy donors. Across the whole study: As an earlier analysis found, some 180 million T cells yielded about 120 million unique TCR beta sequences. Findings of the study overall: Serostatus for CMV was the only available immune exposure information. Common viral pathogens were later found to be apparently linked to several of the most significant clusters.

CDR1 and CDR2 (germline): LNHDA, SQIVND (reference sequence). This CDR3 region has 15 residues. V gave up 0 bases and J gave up 6 bases, with 14 bases separating them. PCR employed 60 Vbeta and 13 Jbeta primers. Data came from immunoSEQ multiplex PCR; TCRdb stores just in-frame clones and leaves some out. The sample contains 110,000 to 150,000 clones, around four fifths of which appear only once. The rearrangement joins TRBV19 to TRBJ1-1; D is unclear. This sequence originates from a female donor in good health and CMV-seronegative. Material: PBMCs. The CDR3 DNA sequence: TGTGCCAGTAGTATAGACCCCGTTACTTTACCTGAAGCTTTCTTT. This gives the protein CASSIDPVTLPEAFF.